This T cell receptor (beta chain) is from a study of patients and donors after allogeneic stem cell transplantation (dated by TCRdb to 2018 to 2020). Note on this clonotype: Its antigen is still unknown. Within one base of it there is no much larger clone, and no base qualities were kept.

The library was built by means of RT-PCR. The instrument was a NextSeq 550. In TCRdb, the public reads were trimmed at Q25 with fastp and aligned with MiXCR, with productive beta chains retained. Rows matching on CDR3 protein sequence are summarized as one entry with the most common DNA and genes. The sample table lists about a million distinct CDR3 sequences, 15% to 20% of them with a count of one. The ten largest make up around 6% of the sample. The germline V gene (reference sequence) specifies SEHNR as CDR1 and FQNEAQ as CDR2. Reading from cysteine to phenylalanine, the CDR3 counts 15 amino acids. Just the 45-base CDR3 DNA is kept, in frame starting at base 1. Trimming leaves V shorter by 5 bases and J shorter by 1 base, with the junction holding 7 bases beyond the gene matches.

The chain is assembled from TRBV7-9 and TRBJ2-5; 7 nucleotides in the junction match TRBD1. Specimen: blood, either unsorted or a sorted T cell fraction (not recorded which). The source of this sequence is a human donor who was either an allogeneic HSCT recipient or a stem cell or donor lymphocyte infusion donor (not recorded which). It is not recorded whose cells these are; they may come from a transplant donor. CDR3 protein: CASSRRRDSQETQYF. The DNA reads as follows: TGTGCCAGCAGCCGCCGCCGGGACAGCCAAGAGACCCAGTACTTC.